Listed below are T cell receptor beta chains from one sample, sequenced in a study of blood T cell repertoires in COVID-19. Clones were read by immunoSEQ multiplex PCR, and TCRdb kept only the in-frame ones, dropping some. The top ten hold approximately 9.9% of the sample, which has about 97,000 clones, 60% to 80% seen once. The sequencing sample was made of peripheral blood. Source of these receptors: a man aged 60-69 years with active or convalescent COVID-19. CDR3s include the opening cysteine and the closing phenylalanine or tryptophan. The order of the fields is V gene, J gene, CDR3 protein.

TRBV5-4,TRBJ2-6,CASSWTGSGANVLTF
TRBV4-3,TRBJ1-1,CASSQDTRGNTEAFF
TRBV27,TRBJ2-6,CASSLAGGGANVLTF
TRBV28,TRBJ2-3,CASSPGQGAITDTQYF
TRBV6-1,TRBJ1-4,CASSEAGDEKLFF
TRBV7-9,TRBJ1-1,CASSQGTALGTEAFF
TRBV28,TRBJ2-3,CASSSYWDTQYF
TRBV4-1,TRBJ1-1,CASSPWGGVNTEAFF
TRBV15,TRBJ2-5,CATSITGTGPETQYF
TRBV5-3,TRBJ1-1,CASLDPEAFF
TRBV29-1,TRBJ2-2,CSVEGEAGGPSTGELFF
TRBV18,TRBJ1-1,CASSPWDRNTEAFF
TRBV4-3,TRBJ2-1,CASSQDRRALSSEQFF
TRBV5-5,TRBJ1-5,CASSWGQGNQPQHF
TRBV28,TRBJ1-1,CASSSNWNTEAFF
TRBV10-2,TRBJ1-1,CASSEQGMNTEAFF
TRBV19,TRBJ2-1,CAAGYSYNEQFF
TRBV3-1/TRBV3-2,TRBJ1-4,CASSHHGQGHEKLFF
TRBV4-1,TRBJ2-1,CASSRQAGGPYNEQFF
TRBV6-5,TRBJ2-3,CASRATGRGTDTQYF
TRBV28,TRBJ1-3,CASSFTGNTIYF
TRBV6-5,TRBJ2-5,CASSWDYTEGGQYF
TRBV15,TRBJ2-3,CATSRSGRAIDTQYF
TRBV10-2,TRBJ2-2,CASTGLAQTGELFF
TRBV7-8,TRBJ2-5,CASSLRRTGPQETQYF
TRBV25-1,TRBJ2-2,CASSNRPGTGIGELFF